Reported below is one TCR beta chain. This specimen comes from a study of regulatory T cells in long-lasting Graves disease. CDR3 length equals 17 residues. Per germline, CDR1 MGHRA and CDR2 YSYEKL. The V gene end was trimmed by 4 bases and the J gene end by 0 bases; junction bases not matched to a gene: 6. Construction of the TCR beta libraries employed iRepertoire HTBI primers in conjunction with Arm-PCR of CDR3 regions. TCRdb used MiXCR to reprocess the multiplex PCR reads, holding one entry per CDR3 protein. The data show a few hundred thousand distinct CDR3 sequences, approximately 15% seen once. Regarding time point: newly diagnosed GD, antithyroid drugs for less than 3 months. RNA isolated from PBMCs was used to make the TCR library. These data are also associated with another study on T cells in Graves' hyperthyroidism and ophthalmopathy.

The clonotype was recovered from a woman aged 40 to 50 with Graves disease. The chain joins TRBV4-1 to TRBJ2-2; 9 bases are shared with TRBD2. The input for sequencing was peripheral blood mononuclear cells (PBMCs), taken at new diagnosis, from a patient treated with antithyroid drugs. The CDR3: CASSPGLARTNTGELFF. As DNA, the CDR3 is TGCGCCAGCAGCCCTGGACTAGCGCGAACGAACACCGGGGAGCTGTTTTTT.